The present entry profiles one T cell receptor (beta chain) with its context. This clonotype was recorded many times. Its binding antigen is unknown. Within one base of it there is no much larger clone, and no base qualities were kept. The data were obtained in a study of tumor and adjacent non-tumor tissue in lung cancer (dated by TCRdb to 2017 to 2018). Study-level background: Patients with adenocarcinoma (approximately 11), squamous cell carcinoma (2) and small cell lung cancer (1) were included in the cohort. Ages among the approximately 15 patients ranged from about 30 to 80 years, there were roughly 10 men and 5 women, and disease was at TNM stage I to III. A total of approximately 120,000,000 productive TCRbeta reads were generated by sequencing, corresponding to an average of roughly 4.1 million reads per sample. Using bulk TCRbeta repertoires from around 14 lung cancer patients, the study set lung tumor tissue side by side with matched distant non-tumor lung tissue. For each patient, one tumor sample and one normal lung sample were taken, giving approximately 30 paired specimens that underwent TCRbeta CDR3 sequencing. Study-wide findings and limitations: Because peripheral blood was not sequenced, blood TCRbeta repertoires in the lung cancer patients of the study were not examined. Only approximately 14 patients were included in the cohort, and the need for larger samples and more detailed clinical data was noted by the authors. TCR diversity was significantly higher in younger patients, and higher tumor TCR diversity was associated with shorter overall and disease-free survival. The methods do not name the sequencing platform or mention unique molecular identifiers. A significantly larger cumulative share of the repertoire was made up by the top 100 clones in normal lung than in tumor tissue. Tumor tissue showed significantly greater TCR diversity (inverse Simpson) than normal lung tissue (roughly 430 vs 170, P = 0.0075, Mann-Whitney U test).

Between the V and J ends, shortened by 7 bases and 10 bases respectively, the junction contains 17 bases. The CDR3 runs 14 residues from the cysteine to the phenylalanine. Only the CDR3 portion is preserved as DNA: 42 bases, with reading frame beginning at the first base. RNA was isolated from bulk unsorted tissue, and RNA quality was assessed with a NanoDrop ND-1000 and an Agilent 2100. For the normal lung samples, distant non-tumor tissue was collected more than 3 cm away from the tumor edge. Newly diagnosed lung cancer patients without prior chemotherapy who had been admitted for thoracic surgery in China between August and November 2014 were enrolled as donors. Patients with previous radiotherapy or chemotherapy, or with another concurrent cancer, were excluded from the study. Pieces of surgical tissue measuring about 1-2 cm3 were kept in RNAlater solution and stored at -80 degrees C until use.

The protocol used for the library was multiplex PCR. Sequencing took place on an Illumina HiSeq 2500. TCRbeta libraries were built by three rounds of nested PCR using primers (Table S4), following protocols modified from ARM-PCR. Before sequencing, PCR products of 200-500 bp were cut from the gel and purified using the QIAquick gel extraction kit. As for how the authors treated the data: Reads were cleaned with Trimmomatic, merged with FLASH into complete CDR3 sequences, and assigned to V(D)J germline segments with MiTCR. VDJtools was used to compute clonal diversity as the inverse Simpson's index. In-frame sequences without a premature stop codon were defined as productive reads. TCRdb reprocessing: public reads trimmed at Q25 with fastp, clones called with MiXCR, in-frame beta chains kept. One record per CDR3 amino acid sequence lists the most common genes and DNA. For this entry, the V and J calls and clone size follow TCRdb and not the study's own pipeline. The table for this sample lists about 43,000 distinct CDR3 sequences; 60% of them were counted only once. The ten most abundant clones make up about 50% of the sample.

Material for sequencing was distant non-tumor lung tissue. The origin of this receptor is a man in his forties or fifties with non-small cell lung cancer. The chain was built from TRBV12-3 or TRBV12-4 and TRBJ1-6; possibly the D gene is TRBD1, per 5 matching bases. The nucleotide sequence reads TGTGCCAGCAAGCGGGACGCCCAAAAATCACCCCTCCACTTT. This yields the protein CASKRDAQKSPLHF.